This T cell receptor (beta chain) came from a study of shared clonotypes between healthy human individuals (TCRdb year 2020). Regarding the study in general: Two women and three men aged 18 to 49 years were included in the cohort. Each donor's leukapheresis produced roughly between roughly 0.9 and 9 billion PBMCs. To increase sequencing depth and limit assay-specific biases, TCR repertoire library preparation and sequencing were carried out by different laboratories using diverse techniques. The study deeply sequenced blood TCR repertoires of five healthy adults to estimate repertoire size and the extent of clonotype sharing between individuals. For each donor, CD4 naive and CD4 memory were each run on three plates, CD8 naive on two plates, and CD8 memory on one plate.

There are 12 amino acids in the CDR3, from cysteine to phenylalanine inclusive. The DNA shown is the 36-base CDR3, in frame from base 1. The germline V gene gives CDR1 as MGHRA and CDR2 as YSYEKL. V and J lose 4 bases and 4 bases, and a span of 8 bases separates them. TCR CDR3 regions were amplified from genomic DNA by multiplex PCR using the deep immunoSEQ assay. Extracted genomic DNA from each cell subset was spread evenly across all wells of several immunoSEQ 96-well plates, with each plate serving as a replicate. For sorted subsets, around 200 ng genomic DNA, equal to about 30,000 T cell genomes, was loaded into each replicate PCR. The purified libraries were quantified using a Qubit 3.0 fluorometer, sized with a Bioanalyzer 2100, and then quantified again using the KAPA Library Quantification kit. Every immunoSEQ 96-well plate was sequenced on a dedicated single-read 150-cycle Illumina NextSeq 550 flow cell. The authors' analysis ran thus. The immunoSEQ output contained only junctional sequences without quality scores, so filtering could not match that applied to full-length reads. Sequences were annotated with PyIR, a Python wrapper for IgBLAST v1.9, and V/J genes and CDR3 were assigned using IMGT germline references. Reads were filtered out if the reads had weak V/J assignments (E-value above 1e-6), no CDR3, stop codons, out-of-frame junctions, or ambiguous translated residues. A V3J clonotype was defined by an identical inferred V gene, J gene, and CDR3 amino acid sequence. Percentage overlap between repertoires was calculated by dividing the number of shared unique clonotypes by the size of the smaller repertoire. Three approaches were used to assess repertoire richness: RTK rarefaction, the Chao1 estimator, and Recon v2.1 estimates of unobserved clonotypes. Generation probabilities were computed with OLGA for all TCRbeta clonotypes obtained by the gDNA method from a few donors. What TCRdb holds here is the immuneACCESS table cut down to in-frame rearrangements. Part of the clones is not present; checked against another copy, under half of the missing clones reflect an unresolved V gene, and the others are unexplained. That table furnishes V, J and clone size, whereas the DNA furnished D and trimming. Within this sample are about 2,200,000 clones, with 85% to 95% of them counted one time only. 1.5% to 2% of the sample lies in the top ten.

The study at large found these results: Larger estimated clonotype richness was generally found for naive subsets than for memory subsets. Based on pairwise subsampling, the degree of clonotype sharing among donors was expected to be affected by sequencing depth. Even with the large sequencing depth, rarefaction of the sorted-subset datasets indicated that sequencing was incomplete. Because the study included only a small number of donors, the genetic and exposure-history diversity represented was limited. Sharing across a few donors was observed for around 4.8% of naive CD4, 3% to 3.5% of naive CD8, around 2.5% of memory CD4, and about 0.4% of memory CD8 clonotypes. Only blood was sampled, and tissue TCR repertoires likely differ from those in blood. Clonotypes shared by all four sorted-subset donors showed higher generation probabilities than non-shared clonotypes.

For the CD8 naive samples, CD45RO-negative cells were positively selected for CCR7, yielding a CD45RA+CCR7+ population from which TemRA cells were excluded. The donors were healthy, HIV-negative adults who had no recently reported acute infections or vaccinations. Every donor was a Caucasian adult residing in Nashville, Tennessee, USA. After blood collection by leukapheresis, PBMCs were isolated using Ficoll-Histopaque density gradient centrifugation and then cryopreserved in the vapor phase of liquid nitrogen. Purity and quantity of every magnetically sorted T cell population were checked by analytical flow cytometry. Genomic DNA was isolated from each sorted fraction and quantified by UV absorbance on a Nanodrop 2000c. About this clone itself: Its target antigen remains unknown. Per-base qualities were not stored, and no clone one base away is much larger.

Recombination linked TRBV4-1 to TRBJ2-7; 5 matching bases give a weak D call of TRBD2. The sequenced material came from naive CD8+ T cells from PBMCs. In the paper's terms, the cell subset or site label means: CD45RA+CCR7+. The sequence was obtained from a man between 18 and 29 years old in good health. Some clones in this sample may be carry-over from other donors' samples. The DNA reads TGCGCCAGCAGCCCACTAGGATACGAGCAGTACTTC. This encodes CASSPLGYEQYF.